This TCR beta chain was captured by sequencing in a study of response to subunit inactivated influenza vaccine. The CDR3 has 16 residues. Germline V lookup: CDR1 SGHAT, CDR2 FQNNGV. V was pared by 0 bases and J by 4 bases, with 13 bases between. TCRdb re-called the RT-PCR reads through MiXCR, storing one row per CDR3 protein. In the table there are about 160,000 distinct CDR3 sequences, about 10% of which are singletons. This clonotype was picked up many times. V is TRBV11-2 and J is TRBJ2-1; D uncertain. The receptor was derived from a man aged 45-69 years who received an inactivated influenza vaccine. Sequenced here: CD8+ T cells sorted from PBMCs, sampled about 24 months after vaccination. The CDR3 spells CASSLEWASEYNEQFF. CDR3 DNA: TGTGCCAGCAGCTTAGAGTGGGCTAGTGAGTACAATGAGCAGTTCTTC.